These 31 T cell receptor beta chains came from one sample sequenced in a study of OX40 agonist ivuxolimab in advanced cancers. Generated by immunoSEQ multiplex PCR, the TCRdb table keeps only in-frame clones and is missing some. The table includes about 18,000 clones, about four fifths detected once. Material: CD4+ or CD8+ T cells sorted from blood, obtained in a trial of the OX40 agonist ivuxolimab. These receptors were collected from an adult with an advanced solid tumor such as melanoma, head and neck, liver or kidney cancer.

The gene calls are TRBV27 and TRBJ1-2; the D gene is possibly TRBD1 (6 bases). The germline V gene has CDR1 MNHEY and CDR2 SMNVEV (reference sequence). The CDR3 is 13 residues long. With 5 bases removed from V and 8 bases from J, the gap between germline ends came to 15 bases. CDR3 sequence: CASSLTGSEGYTF. The CDR3, as DNA: TGTGCCAGCAGTCTAACAGGGTCGGAGGGCTACACCTTC.

V gene TRBV18 combines with J gene TRBJ2-2; D unresolved. There are 12 residues in the CDR3. V shed 5 bases and J shed 1 base, with 2 bases lying between them. Germline CDR1 reads KGHSH; CDR2 reads LQKENI. The CDR3 DNA reads TGTGCCAGCTCAGGGAACACCGGGGAGCTGTTTTTT. Translating gives CASSGNTGELFF.

This chain joins TRBV7-6 and TRBJ2-2, with D tentatively TRBD1 (6 bases). Trimming cost V 1 base and J 7 bases, with 13 bases left between them. CDR3 size: 15 residues. The germline gives CDR1 SGHVS, CDR2 FNYEAQ. The CDR3 protein is CASSLVGAQGGELFF. DNA of the CDR3: TGTGCCAGCAGCTTAGTGGGGGCGCAAGGCGGGGAGCTGTTTTTT.

The chain uses TRBV27 and TRBJ1-2; D uncertain. The germline V gene encodes CDR1 MNHEY and CDR2 SMNVEV (reference sequence). This CDR3 is built from 13 residues. V was cut by 3 bases and J by 8 bases, with 13 bases left in between. The CDR3 sequence is CASSLGRASGYTF. CDR3 nucleotide sequence: TGTGCCAGCAGTTTGGGGAGGGCTTCGGGCTACACCTTC.

V usage is TRBV2 and J usage is TRBJ2-7, with 8 nucleotides matching TRBD1. Germline V gene sequence: CDR1 SNHLY, CDR2 FYNNEI. Trimming cost V 8 bases and J 2 bases; bases outside gene matches: 8. CDR3 length equals 14 residues. The CDR3 region has the DNA TGTGCCAGCGGACAGGGTAGGGGAACCTACGAGCAGTACTTC. Its translation is CASGQGRGTYEQYF.

The chain is built from TRBV6-5 and TRBJ1-1; the D gene is possibly TRBD1 (6 bases). The CDR3 is made up of 12 amino acids. V was clipped by 7 bases and J by 0 bases, with 6 bases between them. Germline V gives CDR1 MNHEY, CDR2 SVGAGI. The CDR3 sequence: CASKGVNTEAFF. CDR3 bases: TGTGCCAGCAAGGGGGTGAACACTGAAGCTTTCTTT.

Details on this clone: This may be a read error: a much more frequent sequence differs by one nucleotide. The V call is TRBV19, the J call TRBJ2-3, with a tentative D call TRBD2 (5 bases). The CDR3 is made up of 14 amino acids. Per germline, CDR1 LNHDA and CDR2 SQIVND (reference sequence). V lost 3 bases, J lost 4 bases, and 11 bases lay in between. CDR3: CASSILPGSDTQYF. Written as DNA, the CDR3 is TGTGCCAGTAGTATCCTCCCGGGATCAGATACGCAGTATTTT.

This chain links TRBV11-2 with TRBJ2-3; D unresolved. The length of the CDR3 is 13 residues. Germline assignment: CDR1 SGHAT and CDR2 FQNNGV. V dropped 0 bases and J dropped 10 bases, with 11 bases sitting between them. CDR3 loop: CASSLDRPFAQYF. CDR3 in DNA: TGTGCCAGCAGCTTAGACCGACCCTTTGCGCAGTATTTT.

The chain recombines TRBV4-3 with TRBJ2-2; 10 bases fit TRBD2. The CDR3 loop spans 18 amino acids. Germline V gene lookup returns CDR1 LGHNA and CDR2 YSLEER. V lost 0 bases and J lost 7; bases outside the gene matches: 11. The CDR3 nucleotides read TGCGCCAGCAGCCAAGATTGGCTAGCGGGAGAGTCGGGCGGGGAGCTGTTTTTT. Amino acid sequence: CASSQDWLAGESGGELFF.

The rearrangement joins TRBV10-3 to TRBJ2-7; TRBD2 matches at 15 bases. Germline V gives CDR1 ENHRY, CDR2 SYGVKD. The CDR3 consists of 16 residues. V trimming: 10 bases; J trimming: 0 bases; junction bases outside the gene matches: 7. CDR3 coding DNA: TGTGCCACCGCCGGGACTAGCGGGAGGCTCTCCTACGAGCAGTACTTC. It is translated as CATAGTSGRLSYEQYF.

The chain couples TRBV7-3 to TRBJ2-1; D gene ambiguous. Deletions cut 5 bases from V and 7 bases from J, with 6 bases between. Per the germline V gene, CDR1 is SGHTA and CDR2 is FQGTGA. The CDR3 length is 11 residues. The CDR3 DNA sequence: TGTGCCAGCAGCAACAGTAATGAGCAGTTCTTC. Translating gives CASSNSNEQFF.

This clone turned up a few times. This chain links TRBV19 with TRBJ1-1; no definite D call. Germline V gene lookup returns CDR1 LNHDA and CDR2 SQIVND (reference sequence). There are 15 residues in the CDR3. Between the trimmed V and J ends, which lost 8 bases and 2 bases, there was a span of 18 bases. The CDR3 DNA follows: TGTGCCAGTCAACACTTCGGACCGAGAAACACTGAAGCTTTCTTT. Translation gives CASQHFGPRNTEAFF.

This clone has a handful of counts. This rearrangement joins TRBV19 to TRBJ2-3; 9 nucleotides align to TRBD2. In germline, CDR1 is LNHDA, CDR2 SQIVND (reference sequence). Trimming at V came to 7 bases and at J to 2 bases, leaving 7 bases not matched to a gene. The CDR3 covers 15 residues. CDR3 residues: CASTPTSGFTDTQYF. The CDR3 DNA is TGTGCCAGTACCCCAACTAGCGGGTTCACAGATACGCAGTATTTT.

V and J are TRBV9 and TRBJ2-2; TRBD2 matches at 14 bases. Losses at the gene ends were 4 bases for V and 6 bases for J; bases not matched to a gene: 11. This CDR3 has 18 amino acids. The germline V gene has CDR1 SGDLS and CDR2 YYNGEE. The CDR3 loop is CASSLTSGGDLSPGELFF. CDR3 bases: TGTGCCAGCAGCCTGACTAGCGGGGGGGACTTAAGTCCCGGGGAGCTGTTTTTT.

V usage is TRBV5-4 and J usage is TRBJ2-2; TRBD1 agrees at 8 bases. CDR1 is SGHNT and CDR2 is YYREEE in the germline V gene (reference sequence). V shed 0 bases and J 5 bases; nucleotides not matched to a gene: 6. The CDR3 sequence is 16 residues long. The CDR3 spells CASSLGTGLSTGELFF. The CDR3, as DNA: TGTGCCAGCAGCTTGGGGACAGGGCTTTCAACCGGGGAGCTGTTTTTT.

The chain is built from TRBV6-5 and TRBJ2-7; weak D call: TRBD1 (6 bases). The V gene lost 0 bases and the J gene lost 7 bases, with 16 bases spanning the gap. Germline V lookup: CDR1 MNHEY, CDR2 SVGAGI. This CDR3 is built from 15 residues. The CDR3 nucleotides are TGTGCCAGCAGTTACTCGAGGGACATAACAGGAGAGCAGTACTTC. Translation: CASSYSRDITGEQYF.

The J gene is TRBJ1-2, the V gene TRBV2; TRBD1 might be the D (6 bases). V lost 7 bases, J lost 6 bases, and 12 bases lay in between. The CDR3 contains 12 residues. Germline loops: CDR1 SNHLY, CDR2 FYNNEI. CDR3 region: CASNTGTDGYTF. Written as DNA, the CDR3 is TGTGCCAGCAATACAGGGACTGATGGCTACACCTTC.

The chain couples TRBV7-3 to TRBJ2-5, with 9 bases identical to TRBD1. Germline assignment: CDR1 SGHTA and CDR2 FQGTGA. CDR3 size: 17 residues. The V and J ends lost 4 bases and 1 base, in that order; junction bases with no gene match: 10. Written as DNA, the CDR3 is TGTGCCAGCAGCTCATCCGGTGGGACAGGGAGCCAAGAGACCCAGTACTTC. Its protein product is CASSSSGGTGSQETQYF.

The chain carries TRBV25-1 and TRBJ2-7, with D tentatively TRBD2 (6 bases). Germline-derived CDR1 and CDR2 are MGHDK and SYGVNS. CDR3 length: 13 amino acids. Between the trimmed V and J ends, which lost 10 bases and 1 base, there was a span of 14 bases. The DNA of the CDR3 is TGTGCCACTGCGGGGAGAGTTTCCTACGAGCAGTACTTC. Translating it yields CATAGRVSYEQYF.

This clone came up once. V and J are TRBV6-1 and TRBJ1-6; maybe TRBD1 (5 bases). Trimming left V 4 bases short and J 14 bases short, with 12 bases between. Germline V gene sequence: CDR1 MNHNS, CDR2 SASEGT. The CDR3 spans 12 residues. The CDR3: CASSVTSGTLHF. CDR3 DNA sequence: TGTGCCAGCAGTGTTACTTCAGGGACCCTCCACTTT.

The chain uses TRBV11-3 and TRBJ2-7; D gene ambiguous. This CDR3 region has 15 residues. The ends were cut back, 4 bases at V and 4 bases at J, with 17 bases in the middle. Germline CDR1 and CDR2: SGHNT and YENEEA. Written as DNA, the CDR3 is TGTGCCAGCAGCTACAAGGGCCCGACCCCATACGAGCAGTACTTC. Its translation: CASSYKGPTPYEQYF.

This clone was picked up a small number of times. V usage is TRBV5-1 and J usage is TRBJ2-1, with 8 positions matching TRBD2. The V segment lost 3 bases and the J segment 4 bases; nucleotides outside the gene matches: 6. Germline V gives CDR1 SGHRS, CDR2 YFSETQ. This CDR3 comprises 15 residues. CDR3 nucleotide sequence: TGCGCCAGCAGCTGGGGCGGGGGGACTTACAATGAGCAGTTCTTC. This encodes CASSWGGGTYNEQFF.

The chain couples TRBV18 to TRBJ1-1; D might be TRBD1 (5 bases). The CDR3 spans 15 residues. Germline lookup yields CDR1 KGHSH and CDR2 LQKENI. The ends were cut back, 0 bases at V and 4 bases at J, with 12 bases in the middle. In DNA, the CDR3 is TGTGCCAGCTCACCACCGGTCAGGGCCCTCACTGAAGCTTTCTTT. This encodes CASSPPVRALTEAFF.

V is TRBV2 and J is TRBJ1-5, with 9 bases fitting TRBD1. V lost 11 bases to trimming and J lost 6 bases; unmatched junction nucleotides: 8. Germline V gene data show CDR1 as SNHLY and CDR2 as FYNNEI. The CDR3 totals 13 residues. CDR3 region: CAGRTGEGQPQHF. CDR3 DNA sequence: TGTGCCGGGAGGACAGGGGAAGGTCAGCCCCAGCATTTT.

This chain connects TRBV27 to TRBJ1-6; 7 bases match TRBD1. Trimming at V came to 4 bases and at J to 7 bases, leaving 7 bases not matched to a gene. CDR3 length: 15 residues. The germline V gene has CDR1 MNHEY and CDR2 SMNVEV (reference sequence). CDR3 in amino acids: CASSYDDRANSPLHF. The CDR3, as DNA: TGTGCCAGCAGTTACGATGACAGGGCCAATTCACCCCTCCACTTT.

This chain connects TRBV4-3 to TRBJ2-2, with TRBD1 identical over 9 bases. V was clipped by 0 bases and J by 4 bases; unmatched bases: 6. The germline V gene has CDR1 LGHNA and CDR2 YSLEER. The CDR3 spans 17 residues. The CDR3 loop is CASSQDIAGQGTGELFF. CDR3 in DNA: TGCGCCAGCAGCCAAGATATCGCGGGACAGGGCACCGGGGAGCTGTTTTTT.

The V call is TRBV4-2, the J call TRBJ2-2; perhaps D is TRBD1 or TRBD2 (5 bases each). V was clipped by 3 bases and J by 0 bases, with 8 bases between them. CDR1 is LGHNA, CDR2 YNFKEQ, per germline. This CDR3 region has 15 residues. Written as DNA, the CDR3 is TGTGCCAGCAGCCAGGGGACGACGAACACCGGGGAGCTGTTTTTT. The encoded protein is CASSQGTTNTGELFF.

This clone was found a few times. V gene TRBV19 combines with J gene TRBJ2-1, with 7 nucleotides matching TRBD2. The V gene end was trimmed by 1 base and the J gene end by 8 bases; junction bases not matched to a gene: 2. The CDR3 length is 13 residues. Germline-derived CDR1 and CDR2 are LNHDA and SQIVND (reference sequence). The CDR3 loop reads CASSIGAGDEQFF. The DNA of the CDR3 is TGTGCCAGTAGTATAGGGGCGGGGGATGAGCAGTTCTTC.

The chain combines TRBV7-2 with TRBJ2-3; 7 nucleotides match TRBD1. Germline V gene lookup returns CDR1 SGHTA and CDR2 FQGNSA. V dropped 7 bases and J dropped 1; count of bases not matched to a gene: 8. The CDR3 sequence is 15 residues long. The CDR3 is CASNAPDRGTDTQYF. The CDR3, as DNA: TGTGCCAGCAATGCTCCTGACAGGGGCACAGATACGCAGTATTTT.

The gene calls are TRBV10-3 and TRBJ1-2; the D is unclear. This CDR3 has 14 residues. Per the germline V gene, CDR1 is ENHRY and CDR2 is SYGVKD. The V and J ends lost 6 bases and 8 bases respectively, with 19 bases between them. Written as DNA, the CDR3 is TGTGCCATCAGCGGCCTCGGGGTCGGTTTCGGCTACACCTTC. Protein: CAISGLGVGFGYTF.

In its sample, this clone was seen once. The chain recombines TRBV11-1 with TRBJ2-2; TRBD1 matches 7 bases. The V gene's germline CDR1 is SGHAT and CDR2 FQDESV (reference sequence). V was clipped by 5 bases and J by 6 bases; unmatched bases: 6. The CDR3 has 14 residues. CDR3 region: CASSRGGDAGELFF. The CDR3 DNA reads as TGTGCCAGCAGCAGAGGGGGCGATGCCGGGGAGCTGTTTTTT.